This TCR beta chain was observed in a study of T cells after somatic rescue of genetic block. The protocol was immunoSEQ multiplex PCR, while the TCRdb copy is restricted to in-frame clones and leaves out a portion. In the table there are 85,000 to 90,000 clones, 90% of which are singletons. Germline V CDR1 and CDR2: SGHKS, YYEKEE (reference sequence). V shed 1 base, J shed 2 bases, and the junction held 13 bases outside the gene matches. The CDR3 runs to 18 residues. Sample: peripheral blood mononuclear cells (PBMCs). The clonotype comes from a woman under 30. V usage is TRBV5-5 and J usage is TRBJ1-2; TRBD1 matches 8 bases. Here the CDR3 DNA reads TGTGCCAGCAGCTTGAGACAGGGGAGGGGATCGGGAAACTATGGCTACACCTTC. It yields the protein CASSLRQGRGSGNYGYTF.